These 7 T cell receptor beta chains were all obtained from the same sample, sequenced in a study of cytomegalovirus exposure and HLA in healthy donors (dated by TCRdb to the late 2010s). Receptor libraries were prepared by the immunoSEQ multiplex PCR assay. The multiplex PCR relied on a mix of 60 forward primers for TCR Vbeta segments and 13 reverse primers for TCR Jbeta segments. The table was pulled from immuneACCESS by TCRdb, which kept in-frame rearrangements only. Such tables lose some clones; where checked, under half of the loss comes from unresolved V genes, and the rest has no known cause. The sample table shows about 120,000 clones, and about 8.6% are seen once. The ten most abundant clones make up approximately 6% of the sample. The sequenced material came from PBMCs. All receptors derive from a middle-aged woman in good health and CMV-seropositive.

This clone was observed a handful of times. This chain connects TRBV28 to TRBJ1-2; no clear D. Trimming cost V 3 bases and J 0 bases, with 5 bases left between them. CDR1 MDHEN and CDR2 SYDVKM come from the germline V gene. The length of the CDR3 is 13 residues. CDR3 loop: CASSFPSNYGYTF. Here the CDR3 DNA reads TGTGCCAGCAGTTTCCCCTCTAACTATGGCTACACCTTC.

This clone was found a few times. The CDR3 reads CASSAGTGVTEAFF. In nucleotides, the CDR3 is TGTGCCAGCAGTGCTGGGACAGGGGTAACTGAAGCTTTCTTT. The V call is TRBV6-1, the J call TRBJ1-1; 10 bases line up with TRBD1. The CDR3 is made up of 14 amino acids. Germline CDR1 reads MNHNS; CDR2 reads SASEGT. V lost 4 bases, J lost 5 bases, and 4 bases stayed unmatched.

This clone was counted a few times. The V call is TRBV10-1, the J call TRBJ2-4; a possible D gene is TRBD1 (5 bases). V dropped 6 bases and J dropped 0 bases, with 9 bases sitting between them. Germline loops: CDR1 WNHNN, CDR2 SYGVQD (reference sequence). CDR3 length equals 14 residues. The CDR3 here is CASRNRLAKNIQYF. The CDR3 coding sequence is TGCGCCAGCAGGAACAGGTTAGCCAAAAACATTCAGTACTTC.

This chain connects TRBV6-4 to TRBJ2-3, with 8 bases lining up with TRBD2. CDR1 is MRHNA, CDR2 SNTAGT, per germline. After removal of 2 bases from V and 1 base from J, the junction contained 2 bases not matched to a gene. This CDR3 region has 15 residues. CDR3 DNA: TGTGCCAGCAGTGACCGAGCGGGGGGCACAGATACGCAGTATTTT. Its protein product is CASSDRAGGTDTQYF.

The rearrangement uses TRBV14 and TRBJ2-7; perhaps TRBD1 as D (6 bases). V lost 0 bases to trimming and J lost 4 bases, with 16 bases between them. The germline CDR1 and CDR2 sequences are SGHDN and FVKESK. The CDR3 loop spans 16 amino acids. The CDR3 region is CASSQDRNRASYEQYF. The CDR3 region has the DNA TGTGCCAGCAGCCAAGATCGGAACAGGGCAAGTTACGAGCAGTACTTC.

The V call is TRBV7-6, the J call TRBJ2-3; the match to TRBD2 covers 8 bases. V shed 4 bases and J 2 bases; nucleotides not matched to a gene: 5. Germline assignment: CDR1 SGHVS and CDR2 FNYEAQ. The CDR3 length is 15 residues. The chain's CDR3 is CASSSQRGSTDTQYF. CDR3 in DNA: TGTGCCAGCAGCTCCCAGCGGGGGTCCACAGATACGCAGTATTTT.

This clone was counted only a few times. This chain links TRBV5-1 with TRBJ2-7; perhaps TRBD2 as D (5 bases). Germline loops: CDR1 SGHRS, CDR2 YFSETQ. Trimming took off 3 bases at V and 3 bases at J, with 13 bases between the two ends. This CDR3 is 14 amino acids long. The CDR3, as DNA: TGCGCCAGCAGCTCGACCAGCCGGGGCTACGAGCAGTACTTC. As protein: CASSSTSRGYEQYF.